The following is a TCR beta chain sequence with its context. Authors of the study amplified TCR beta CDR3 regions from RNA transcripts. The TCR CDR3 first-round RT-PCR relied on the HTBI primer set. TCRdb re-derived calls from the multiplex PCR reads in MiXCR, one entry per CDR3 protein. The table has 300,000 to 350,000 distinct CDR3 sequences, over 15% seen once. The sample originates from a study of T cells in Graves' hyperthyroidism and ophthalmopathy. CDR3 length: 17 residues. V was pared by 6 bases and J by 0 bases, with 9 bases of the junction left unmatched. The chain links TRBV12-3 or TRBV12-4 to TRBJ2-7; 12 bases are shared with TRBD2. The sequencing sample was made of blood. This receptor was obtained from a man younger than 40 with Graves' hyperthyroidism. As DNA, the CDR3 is TGTGCCAGCAGCCCCACCGGACTAGCGGGGTTCTCCTACGAGCAGTACTTC. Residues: CASSPTGLAGFSYEQYF.